One sample yielded the 18 T cell receptor beta chains listed below, sequenced in a study of cytomegalovirus exposure and HLA in healthy donors. 13 Jbeta primers and 60 Vbeta primers were used for the PCR. Data came from immunoSEQ multiplex PCR; TCRdb stores just in-frame clones and leaves some out. Seen here are approximately 76,000 clones, about 69% observed once, and the top ten hold roughly 15%. The sequencing sample was made of PBMCs. The source is a middle-aged woman in good health and CMV-seropositive.

The chain uses TRBV5-4 and TRBJ2-3; 7 nucleotides align to TRBD2. With 2 bases clipped from V and 4 bases from J, the junction kept 10 bases outside the gene matches. Germline CDR1 is SGHNT and CDR2 is YYREEE (reference sequence). This CDR3 is built from 16 residues. CDR3 sequence reads: CASSLVLTGGPDTQYF. The DNA of the CDR3 is TGTGCCAGCAGCTTAGTCTTAACGGGAGGCCCAGATACGCAGTATTTT.

This sequence joins TRBV7-6 and TRBJ1-1; D call uncertain. V was pared by 1 base and J by 0 bases, with 9 bases between. Germline V CDR1 and CDR2: SGHVS, FNYEAQ. The CDR3 runs to 15 residues. CDR3 bases: TGTGCCAGCAGCTTAGTCGCGGGGATGAACACTGAAGCTTTCTTT. Translation gives CASSLVAGMNTEAFF. The complete variable domain, with remaining parts taken from reference TRBV7-6 and TRBJ1-1, reads GAGVSQSPRYKVTKRGQDVALRCDPISGHVSLYWYRQALGQGPEFLTYFNYEAQQDKSGLPNDRFSAERPEGSISTLTIQRTEQRDSAMYRCASSLVAGMNTEAFFGQGTRLTVV.

The chain joins TRBV11-2 to TRBJ2-7; D is unresolved. Germline V CDR1 and CDR2: SGHAT, FQNNGV. The V end was cut by 2 bases, the J end by 0 bases, with 11 bases between. The CDR3 runs to 15 residues. The CDR3, as DNA: TGTGCCAGCAGCTTAAGGAGCCAAGTCTCCTACGAGCAGTACTTC. Residues: CASSLRSQVSYEQYF.

The rearrangement uses TRBV5-4 and TRBJ1-2; maybe TRBD1 (5 bases). V was cut by 1 base and J by 8 bases, with 9 bases left in between. The CDR3 sequence is 12 residues long. Germline V lookup: CDR1 SGHNT, CDR2 YYREEE (reference sequence). CDR3 region: CASSLPGWGYTF. The CDR3 nucleotides are TGTGCCAGCAGCTTGCCAGGGTGGGGCTACACCTTC.

In its sample, this clone was seen a few times. The chain carries TRBV15 and TRBJ2-3, with D perhaps matching TRBD2 (5 bases). This CDR3 is 16 amino acids long. V was shortened by 1 base and J by 8 bases, with 19 bases between the two germline ends. The germline CDR1 and CDR2 sequences are LNHNV and YYDKDF (reference sequence). DNA for the CDR3: TGTGCCACCAGCAGAGGGGGTGTCGAGCGGCTAGGTACGCAGTATTTT. Its protein is CATSRGGVERLGTQYF. The full variable domain, completed using reference TRBV15 and TRBJ2-3, is DAMVIQNPRYQVTQFGKPVTLSCSQTLNHNVMYWYQQKSSQAPKLLFHYYDKDFNNEADTPDNFQSRRPNTSFCFLDIRSPGLGDTAMYLCATSRGGVERLGTQYFGPGTRLTVL.

The chain is built from TRBV7-2 and TRBJ2-5; tentative D call: TRBD2 (7 bases). Germline CDR1 is SGHTA and CDR2 is FQGNSA. Between the trimmed V and J ends, which lost 1 base and 9 bases, there was a span of 12 bases. The CDR3 length is 13 residues. CDR3 sequence: CASSLEGGLPQYF. As DNA, the CDR3 is TGTGCCAGCAGCTTAGAGGGGGGGCTGCCCCAGTACTTC.

V gene TRBV9 combines with J gene TRBJ1-3; weak D call: TRBD1 (5 bases). The CDR3 covers 12 residues. The V end lost 1 base, the J end lost 8 bases, and 7 bases lay between the germline ends. CDR1 is SGDLS, CDR2 YYNGEE, per germline. The chain's CDR3 is CASSVRGDTIYF. In DNA form, the CDR3 reads TGTGCCAGCAGCGTACGGGGGGACACCATATATTTT.

This rearrangement joins TRBV6-1 to TRBJ1-3; 10 nucleotides match TRBD1. The CDR3 is 17 amino acids. The ends lost 1 base at V and 3 bases at J; junction bases unmatched: 6. The germline V gene has CDR1 MNHNS and CDR2 SASEGT. The chain's CDR3 is CASSEVDRGLYGNTIYF. In nucleotides, the CDR3 is TGTGCCAGCAGTGAAGTAGACAGGGGGCTGTATGGAAACACCATATATTTT.

The chain uses TRBV2 and TRBJ2-7; 7 nucleotides agree with TRBD2. Germline CDR1 and CDR2: SNHLY and FYNNEI. V shed 10 bases, J shed 0 bases, and the junction held 12 bases outside the gene matches. The CDR3 contains 15 residues. Here the CDR3 DNA reads TGTGCCACCGGGGCAGTCAGCGGGGCCTCCTACGAGCAGTACTTC. This gives the protein CATGAVSGASYEQYF.

This clone has a handful of counts. The rearrangement joins TRBV5-1 to TRBJ2-2; 9 bases align to TRBD1. The CDR3 consists of 15 residues. J gave up 6 bases and V 6 bases, and 9 bases lay outside the gene matches. Germline V gives CDR1 SGHRS, CDR2 YFSETQ. In DNA, the CDR3 is TGCGCCAGCACGATTAACAGGGGGCAAGCCGGGGAGCTGTTTTTT. As protein: CASTINRGQAGELFF.

CDR3 sequence: CASSLGGQGFQPQHF. The CDR3 DNA reads TGTGCCAGCAGCTTAGGCGGACAGGGCTTTCAGCCCCAGCATTTT. The chain links TRBV7-2 to TRBJ1-5; 8 bases are shared with TRBD1. CDR1 is SGHTA, CDR2 FQGNSA, per germline. V shed 1 base and J 6 bases; nucleotides not matched to a gene: 5. The CDR3 contains 15 residues.

There are a few counts of this clone. No conserved phenylalanine or tryptophan ends this CDR3, so it is likely a read error. The DNA is left out, because the CDR3 cannot be placed on it with certainty; the CDR3 is given as TCRdb lists it. The chain recombines TRBV7-9 with TRBJ1-1; the table names TRBD1, a call not compared with the DNA. Germline V lookup: CDR1 SEHNR, CDR2 FQNEAQ (reference sequence). A total of 15 residues make up the CDR3, ends included. The CDR3 sequence is CASSSTTGQGTEALV.

V usage is TRBV20-1 and J usage is TRBJ1-2; D gene uncertain. The CDR3 is 11 amino acids. V was pared by 2 bases and J by 4 bases, with 5 bases between. The germline CDR1 and CDR2 sequences are DFQATT and SNEGSKA (reference sequence). The CDR3 region is CSARQIYGYTF. CDR3 sequence (DNA): TGCAGTGCTAGACAGATCTATGGCTACACCTTC.

The gene calls are TRBV21-1 and TRBJ1-1. TRBV21-1 is a known pseudogene. The CDR3 totals 16 residues. CDR3 region: CASSKATRARYTEAFF. The CDR3 coding sequence is TGTGCCAGCAGCAAAGCCACGCGGGCGAGGTACACTGAAGCTTTCTTT.

This clone appeared a single time. This chain joins TRBV14 and TRBJ1-3; D unresolved. There are 14 residues in the CDR3. Trimming shortened V by 0 bases and J by 4 bases, and 7 bases separated the two germline ends. Germline V CDR1 and CDR2: SGHDN, FVKESK. The CDR3 bases are TGTGCCAGCAGCCAAGATCTTGAGGGAAACACCATATATTTT. It specifies CASSQDLEGNTIYF. Variable domain in full (rest from reference TRBV14 and TRBJ1-3): EAGVTQFPSHSVIEKGQTVTLRCDPISGHDNLYWYRRVMGKEIKFLLHFVKESKQDESGMPNNRFLAERTGGTYSTLKVQPAELEDSGVYFCASSQDLEGNTIYFGEGSWLTVV.

The chain has TRBV5-4 and TRBJ2-1, with TRBD2 identical over 11 bases. Unmatched junction bases numbered 5, after V lost 10 bases and J lost 5 bases. Germline V lookup: CDR1 SGHNT, CDR2 YYREEE (reference sequence). This CDR3 has 13 residues. The CDR3 region is CAVPLAGDNEQFF. In DNA, the CDR3 is TGTGCCGTTCCACTAGCGGGAGACAATGAGCAGTTCTTC. Filled out from reference TRBV5-4 and TRBJ2-1, the complete variable domain reads ETGVTQSPTHLIKTRGQQVTLRCSSQSGHNTVSWYQQALGQGPQFIFQYYREEENGRGNFPPRFSGLQFPNYSSELNVNALELDDSALYLCAVPLAGDNEQFFGPGTRLTVL.

The table lists this clone with a few counts. The chain employs TRBV13 and TRBJ2-5, with 8 positions matching TRBD2. Trimming removed 5 bases from V and 2 bases from J; junction bases left unmatched: 10. Germline V gene data show CDR1 as PRHDT and CDR2 as FYEKMQ (reference sequence). This CDR3 region has 16 residues. The CDR3 here is CASSQSAGARQETQYF. DNA of the CDR3: TGTGCCAGCAGCCAATCAGCGGGAGCAAGGCAAGAGACCCAGTACTTC.

This clone was observed a few times. The chain joins TRBV13 to TRBJ1-1; tentatively, D is TRBD1 (6 bases). V was pared by 3 bases and J by 4 bases, with 9 bases between. The CDR3 runs 13 residues. Germline values: CDR1 PRHDT, CDR2 FYEKMQ (reference sequence). CDR3 in amino acids: CASSFRTVTEAFF. Written as DNA, the CDR3 is TGTGCCAGCAGCTTCAGGACAGTCACTGAAGCTTTCTTT.